This TCR beta chain was sequenced for a study of T cells of healthy individuals. V was clipped by 5 bases and J by 5 bases; unmatched bases: 7. This CDR3 has 15 amino acids. The germline V gene encodes CDR1 LGHDT and CDR2 YNNKEL (reference sequence). In TCRdb, the 5' RACE reads were re-called with MiXCR into one record per CDR3 protein. Of around 98,000 distinct CDR3 sequences listed, 17% were seen once; the top ten hold 6% to 8%. This chain links TRBV3-1 with TRBJ2-2; 8 bases fit TRBD1. This sequence was found in a human donor in good health. CDR3 residues: CASSYGQGETGELFF. The CDR3 nucleotides read TGTGCCAGCAGCTACGGACAGGGTGAAACCGGGGAGCTGTTTTTT.